The rows below give T cell receptor beta chains drawn from one sample of a study of OX40 agonist ivuxolimab in advanced cancers. The assay was immunoSEQ multiplex PCR, and TCRdb's table has in-frame clones only and misses some. The sample lists roughly 23,000 clones; approximately 81% were seen once. Sequenced material: CD4+ or CD8+ T cells sorted from blood, taken in a trial of the OX40 agonist ivuxolimab. The receptors were gathered from an adult with an advanced solid tumor such as melanoma, head and neck, liver or kidney cancer. CDR3s include the opening cysteine and the closing phenylalanine or tryptophan. Fields, in order: V gene, clone size, J gene, D gene, CDR3 protein, CDR3 DNA. D genes are given only for firm matches. A row's size may be missing; if present it is once, few, many or a size class.

v_call: TRBV5-1; clone_size: .; j_call: TRBJ1-1; d_call: TRBD1; cdr3_aa: CASSLFLPGTDRLNTEAFF; cdr3_nt: TGCGCCAGCAGCTTGTTTTTGCCGGGGACGGACAGGCTAAACACTGAAGCTTTCTTT
v_call: TRBV7-9; clone_size: .; j_call: TRBJ2-5; d_call: TRBD1; cdr3_aa: CASSLPRDRGKTQYF; cdr3_nt: TGTGCCAGCAGCTTACCCCGGGACAGGGGAAAGACCCAGTACTTC
v_call: TRBV7-9; clone_size: .; j_call: TRBJ2-7; d_call: .; cdr3_aa: CASSPAVGISYEQYF; cdr3_nt: TGTGCCAGCAGCCCCGCGGTGGGCATCTCCTACGAGCAGTACTTC
v_call: TRBV14; clone_size: few; j_call: TRBJ1-1; d_call: .; cdr3_aa: CASSQDSPSPEAFF; cdr3_nt: TGTGCCAGCAGCCAAGATTCCCCGTCGCCTGAAGCTTTCTTT
v_call: TRBV6-5; clone_size: .; j_call: TRBJ2-2; d_call: .; cdr3_aa: CASSYEVDTVTGELFF; cdr3_nt: TGTGCCAGCAGTTATGAGGTAGACACAGTCACCGGGGAGCTGTTTTTT
v_call: TRBV14; clone_size: .; j_call: TRBJ2-7; d_call: TRBD1; cdr3_aa: CASSQGTGIYEQYF; cdr3_nt: TGTGCCAGCAGCCAGGGGACAGGGATCTACGAGCAGTACTTC
v_call: TRBV2; clone_size: .; j_call: TRBJ1-4; d_call: .; cdr3_aa: CASSEKGGPSEKLFF; cdr3_nt: TGTGCCAGCAGTGAAAAAGGGGGGCCCTCCGAAAAACTGTTTTTT
v_call: TRBV19; clone_size: .; j_call: TRBJ1-2; d_call: TRBD1; cdr3_aa: CASSPQGQSGYGYTF; cdr3_nt: TGTGCCAGTAGTCCTCAGGGACAGTCTGGCTATGGCTACACCTTC
v_call: TRBV5-1; clone_size: .; j_call: TRBJ2-1; d_call: .; cdr3_aa: CASSSPELNNEQFF; cdr3_nt: TGCGCCAGCAGTTCGCCGGAACTAAACAATGAGCAGTTCTTC
v_call: TRBV14; clone_size: .; j_call: TRBJ2-7; d_call: .; cdr3_aa: CASSPRQVTYEQYF; cdr3_nt: TGTGCCAGCAGCCCCCGACAGGTCACCTACGAGCAGTACTTC
v_call: TRBV5-1; clone_size: .; j_call: TRBJ2-2; d_call: .; cdr3_aa: CASSLIGRELFF; cdr3_nt: TGCGCCAGCAGCTTGATAGGGCGGGAGCTGTTTTTT
v_call: TRBV4-3; clone_size: .; j_call: TRBJ2-3; d_call: .; cdr3_aa: CASSQSLGVRGGTDTQYF; cdr3_nt: TGCGCCAGCAGCCAAAGCCTGGGTGTGCGGGGAGGCACAGATACGCAGTATTTT
v_call: TRBV27; clone_size: once; j_call: TRBJ2-1; d_call: .; cdr3_aa: CASSLESAGAPYDEQFF; cdr3_nt: TGTGCCAGCAGTTTAGAGTCTGCAGGGGCGCCTTACGATGAGCAGTTCTTC
v_call: TRBV5-5; clone_size: .; j_call: TRBJ1-1; d_call: .; cdr3_aa: CASSLPDRHSEAFF; cdr3_nt: TGTGCCAGCAGCTTACCAGACAGGCACTCTGAAGCTTTCTTT
v_call: TRBV6-6; clone_size: .; j_call: TRBJ1-1; d_call: TRBD1; cdr3_aa: CASSYLAGGANTEAFF; cdr3_nt: TGTGCCAGCAGTTACCTGGCAGGGGGCGCGAACACTGAAGCTTTCTTT
v_call: TRBV7-6; clone_size: .; j_call: TRBJ2-1; d_call: TRBD2; cdr3_aa: CASSLLAVSYNEQFF; cdr3_nt: TGTGCCAGCAGCTTACTAGCGGTTAGCTACAATGAGCAGTTCTTC
v_call: TRBV6-5; clone_size: .; j_call: TRBJ2-7; d_call: TRBD1; cdr3_aa: CASSHRDRFSYEQYF; cdr3_nt: TGTGCCAGCAGTCACCGGGACAGGTTCTCCTACGAGCAGTACTTC
v_call: TRBV7-8; clone_size: .; j_call: TRBJ2-1; d_call: TRBD2; cdr3_aa: CASSLGAGGQKGFF; cdr3_nt: TGTGCCAGCAGCTTAGGAGCGGGGGGGCAAAAGGGGTTCTTC
v_call: TRBV5-4; clone_size: .; j_call: TRBJ2-7; d_call: .; cdr3_aa: CASSSEGSSYEQYF; cdr3_nt: TGTGCCAGCAGCTCCGAAGGCAGCTCCTACGAGCAGTACTTC
v_call: TRBV7-9; clone_size: .; j_call: TRBJ1-2; d_call: .; cdr3_aa: CASSPTEGDYGYTF; cdr3_nt: TGTGCCAGCAGCCCAACAGAGGGGGACTATGGCTACACCTTC
v_call: TRBV2; clone_size: .; j_call: TRBJ2-7; d_call: TRBD1; cdr3_aa: CASSPDRGLSYEQYF; cdr3_nt: TGTGCCAGCAGCCCGGACAGGGGGCTCTCCTACGAGCAGTACTTC
v_call: TRBV19; clone_size: .; j_call: TRBJ2-1; d_call: .; cdr3_aa: CASSIVGGPVNEQFF; cdr3_nt: TGTGCCAGTAGTATAGTGGGGGGGCCTGTCAATGAGCAGTTCTTC
v_call: TRBV7-8; clone_size: .; j_call: TRBJ2-5; d_call: TRBD2; cdr3_aa: CASSPFSGGAQETQYF; cdr3_nt: TGTGCCAGCAGCCCCTTCAGCGGGGGGGCCCAAGAGACCCAGTACTTC
v_call: TRBV5-5; clone_size: once; j_call: TRBJ2-1; d_call: .; cdr3_aa: CASSLDIFNEQFF; cdr3_nt: TGTGCCAGCAGCTTAGATATTTTCAATGAGCAGTTCTTC